The TCR beta chain described here comes from a study of tissue T cells after allogeneic stem cell transplantation. Study-wide findings and caveats: Some tissue clones might be persisting host cells; their alloreactivity or antigen specificity was not determined.

Survey-depth TCRbeta CDR3 sequencing reported V/J genes and productive frequencies. Produced via immunoSEQ multiplex PCR; TCRdb's table is partial and in-frame only. The sample holds 550 to 700 clones, 80% seen once. About this clone: Its antigen is unidentified.

The receptor was derived from a female patient between 18 and 50 years old with steroid-refractory graft-versus-host disease after an allogeneic stem cell transplant. Some T cells may originate from the graft donor. The sample here was ileal tissue, taken at autopsy.

The CDR3 loop reads CASSQSLPHGYTF. Written as DNA, the CDR3 is TGTGCCAGCAGCCAATCACTCCCGCATGGCTACACCTTC. The rearrangement joins TRBV7-3 to TRBJ1-2; no firm D call. The CDR3 contains 13 residues. Per the germline V gene, CDR1 is SGHTA and CDR2 is FQGTGA. V lost 5 bases and J 6 bases, leaving 13 bases between the germline ends.